The entry that follows covers one TCR beta chain sequence. Antigen specificity is unknown. This sample was included in a study of cytomegalovirus exposure and HLA in healthy donors. The CDR3 covers 13 residues. The junction had 2 bases not matched to a gene; V was cut back by 8 bases and J by 5 bases. Germline V lookup: CDR1 LNHDA, CDR2 SQIVND (reference sequence). Study-level findings and limits: Most TCR beta V segments were productive about 90% or about 30% of the time in an earlier analysis. Researchers counted 164 TCR beta chains as cytomegalovirus-associated. Most CMV-associated TCR beta chains were later found to appear HLA-restricted. In a later analysis, V- and J-gene trimming of beta chains associated with a DCLRE1C missense variant, replicated independently.

The primer mix had 60 Vbeta and 13 Jbeta primers. Produced via immunoSEQ multiplex PCR; TCRdb's table is partial and in-frame only. In total, the table holds 100,000 to 150,000 clones. This clonotype was obtained from a man aged 40-55 years in good health and CMV-seronegative. The genes are TRBV19 and TRBJ2-1, with 11 positions matching TRBD1. The sequencing input was PBMCs. CDR3 coding DNA: TGTGCCAGTGGGGACAGGGGGAACAATGAGCAGTTCTTC. Protein product: CASGDRGNNEQFF.